This TCR beta chain is from a study of blood T cell repertoires in COVID-19. Whole-study context: The origin of the acute and convalescent COVID-19 samples was the United States, Italy and Spain. Sample material is recorded as cDNA or gDNA derived from T cells, B-cell-depleted T cells, or PBMCs.

In the authors' methods: Amplification from reference gene primers served as the basis for estimated nucleated cell counts. Using immunoSEQ multiplex PCR, the repertoire was profiled, and TCRdb retains in-frame clones only, with some absent. Clone size and V and J calls were adopted from that table, with D and trimming inferred from the DNA. The sample yields about 80,000 clones, 82% seen once. The CDR3 consists of 16 residues. Looked up from germline, CDR1 is SGHAT and CDR2 is FQNNGV. With V trimmed by 3 bases and J by 0 bases, 7 bases remained unmatched. The clonotype was recovered from a human donor in a cohort sampled during active COVID-19. The chain uses TRBV11-2 and TRBJ2-7; 8 bases line up with TRBD2. The sequenced material came from peripheral blood. CDR3 DNA: TGTGCCAGCAGCTTCTATCCGGGGGGGTACTCCTACGAGCAGTACTTC. It specifies CASSFYPGGYSYEQYF.